The 32 T cell receptor beta chains given below trace back to one sample, sequenced in a study of blood T cell repertoires in COVID-19. Some clones are missing from TCRdb's copy, which holds only in-frame ones; the method was immunoSEQ multiplex PCR. The table records around 120,000 clones, over 70% of them present only once. Material: peripheral blood. The source of these receptors is a woman aged 70-85 years with acute or convalescent COVID-19.

J is TRBJ2-3 and V is TRBV5-1; D unclear. The CDR3 loop spans 14 amino acids. CDR1 and CDR2 from the germline V gene are SGHRS and YFSETQ. V was pared by 0 bases and J by 2 bases, with 7 bases between. CDR3 nucleotides: TGCGCCAGCAGCTTGGGGAGAGCCACAGATACGCAGTATTTT. Translated: CASSLGRATDTQYF.

This clone was seen a handful of times. CDR3 sequence reads: CASSLRQGSYGYTF. DNA for the CDR3: TGTGCCAGTAGCCTTAGACAGGGGAGTTATGGCTACACCTTC. The chain couples TRBV19 to TRBJ1-2, with 8 nucleotides matching TRBD1. The V and J ends lost 6 bases and 5 bases, in that order; junction bases with no gene match: 8. Germline lookup yields CDR1 LNHDA and CDR2 SQIVND (reference sequence). The CDR3 spans 14 residues.

The chain recombines TRBV28 with TRBJ1-5; D is unresolved. Germline CDR1 reads MDHEN; CDR2 reads SYDVKM. Deletions cut 5 bases from V and 4 bases from J, with 6 bases between. The CDR3 loop spans 12 amino acids. CDR3 sequence: CASSSWNQPQHF. CDR3 in DNA: TGTGCCAGCAGTAGCTGGAATCAGCCCCAGCATTTT.

The chain uses TRBV5-1 and TRBJ2-1; 12 bases agree with TRBD2. This CDR3 is built from 16 residues. Trimming took 0 bases from V and 8 from J; bases not matched to a gene: 6. CDR1 and CDR2 from the germline V gene are SGHRS and YFSETQ. CDR3 residues: CASSLAASGGAYEQFF. The DNA of the CDR3 is TGCGCCAGCAGCTTGGCCGCTAGCGGGGGGGCCTATGAGCAGTTCTTC.

Points on this clone: This same CDR3 is encoded by further DNA sequences in the sample. V usage is TRBV2 and J usage is TRBJ1-2; D might be TRBD1 (6 bases). Deletions cut 6 bases from V and 2 bases from J, with 13 bases between. Per the germline V gene, CDR1 is SNHLY and CDR2 is FYNNEI. The length of the CDR3 is 14 residues. The CDR3 is CASSPLQGNYGYTF. CDR3 DNA: TGTGCCAGCAGCCCTTTACAGGGAAACTATGGCTACACCTTC. Full variable domain (missing parts from reference TRBV2 and TRBJ1-2): EPEVTQTPSHQVTQMGQEVILRCVPISNHLYFYWYRQILGQKVEFLVSFYNNEISEKSEIFDDQFSVERPDGSNFTLKIRSTKLEDSAMYFCASSPLQGNYGYTFGSGTRLTVV.

This clone was found once. The chain carries TRBV28 and TRBJ2-1; 7 nucleotides align to TRBD1. Germline loops: CDR1 MDHEN, CDR2 SYDVKM. With V trimmed by 7 bases and J by 9 bases, 6 bases remained unmatched. The CDR3 spans 12 residues. The DNA of the CDR3 is TGTGCCAGCAACTCAGGGGGAAGTGAGCAGTTCTTC. Translated, it gives CASNSGGSEQFF.

V and J are TRBV18 and TRBJ2-6; perhaps TRBD1 as D (5 bases). V was shortened by 3 bases and J by 0 bases, with 12 bases between the two germline ends. The CDR3 length is 17 residues. Germline lookup yields CDR1 KGHSH and CDR2 LQKENI. CDR3: CASSPSRVSSGANVLTF. The CDR3 DNA reads TGTGCCAGCTCACCCTCCAGGGTTTCCTCTGGGGCCAACGTCCTGACTTTC.

This clone has just a few counts. The chain is built from TRBV12-3 or TRBV12-4 and TRBJ1-1, with D perhaps TRBD1 (5 bases). This CDR3 contains 11 residues. Trimming left V 6 bases short and J 12 bases short, with 14 bases between. The CDR3 loop is CASRFRVVTFF. In nucleotides, the CDR3 is TGTGCCAGCAGGTTCAGGGTGGTGACTTTCTTT.

This sequence joins TRBV21-1 and TRBJ2-1; the table gives TRBD2 as D, unverified against the DNA. TRBV21-1 is tagged as a pseudogene. CDR3 length: 18 amino acids. Written as DNA, the CDR3 is TGTGCCAGCAGCAAAGCCCGACTAGCGGGGGGACTCTACAATGAGCAGTTCTTC. It codes for CASSKARLAGGLYNEQFF.

The CDR3 sequence is CASHQGSEDGYTF. The CDR3 bases are TGTGCCAGCCACCAGGGGTCGGAGGATGGCTACACCTTC. The genes are TRBV6-5 and TRBJ1-2; possibly TRBD1 for D (6 bases). V was pared by 8 bases and J by 6 bases, with 16 bases between. CDR3 size: 13 residues. CDR1 and CDR2 from the germline V gene are MNHEY and SVGAGI.

The gene calls are TRBV12-5 and TRBJ1-4, with D unclear. Germline V gives CDR1 LGHNT, CDR2 FRNRAP. V shed 2 bases and J shed 8 bases, with 9 bases lying between them. The CDR3 contains 13 residues. The CDR3 loop reads CASGLSEREKLFF. In DNA, the CDR3 is TGTGCTAGTGGTTTGAGTGAGAGGGAAAAACTGTTTTTT.

The chain recombines TRBV28 with TRBJ2-7; the D is unclear. The CDR3 is 15 amino acids. V dropped 2 bases and J dropped 0 bases, with 11 bases sitting between them. CDR1 is MDHEN and CDR2 is SYDVKM in the germline V gene. CDR3 coding DNA: TGTGCCAGCAGTTTAGCTGCTCGGAGCTCCTACGAGCAGTACTTC. Its translation is CASSLAARSSYEQYF.

J is TRBJ1-1 and V is TRBV9; 7 nucleotides line up with TRBD1. Germline trimming cut 3 bases from V and 2 bases from J; bases unmatched to any gene: 4. Per germline, CDR1 SGDLS and CDR2 YYNGEE. The CDR3 is 14 residues long. The CDR3, as DNA: TGTGCCAGCAGCGCAGGGGGAGGTAACACTGAAGCTTTCTTT. This sequence encodes CASSAGGGNTEAFF.

CDR3 region: CASSPPNPAGGSYEQYF. In nucleotides, the CDR3 is TGCGCCAGCAGCCCACCCAACCCGGCGGGCGGGAGCTACGAGCAGTACTTC. The chain is built from TRBV5-1 and TRBJ2-7, with TRBD2 matching 7 bases. The length of the CDR3 is 17 residues. CDR1 is SGHRS and CDR2 is YFSETQ in the germline V gene. V was pared by 4 bases and J by 3 bases, with 16 bases of the junction left unmatched. The full variable domain, completed using reference TRBV5-1 and TRBJ2-7, is KAGVTQTPRYLIKTRGQQVTLSCSPISGHRSVSWYQQTPGQGLQFLFEYFSETQRNKGNFPGRFSGRQFSNSRSEMNVSTLELGDSALYLCASSPPNPAGGSYEQYFGPGTRLTVT.

This clone was detected once. V and J are TRBV28 and TRBJ1-4, with unresolved D. Trimming took off 2 bases at V and 7 bases at J, with 11 bases between the two ends. Per germline, CDR1 MDHEN and CDR2 SYDVKM. This CDR3 comprises 14 residues. CDR3 sequence: CASSLVLGSEKLFF. As DNA, the CDR3 is TGTGCCAGCAGTTTAGTCCTCGGGTCTGAAAAACTGTTTTTT.

The rearrangement uses TRBV27 and TRBJ1-6; D uncertain. The CDR3 has 14 residues. The V and J ends lost 9 bases and 0 bases respectively, with 9 bases between them. Germline assignment: CDR1 MNHEY and CDR2 SMNVEV (reference sequence). The CDR3 protein is CASTGFSYNSPLHF. In DNA form, the CDR3 reads TGTGCCAGTACGGGATTCTCCTATAATTCACCCCTCCACTTT.

V is TRBV25-1 and J is TRBJ2-5; D is ambiguous. The V gene's germline CDR1 is MGHDK and CDR2 SYGVNS. This CDR3 is 12 amino acids long. With 5 bases removed from V and 4 bases from J, the gap between germline ends came to 8 bases. The CDR3 nucleotides read TGTGCCAGCAGTAGGTCAGGAGAGACCCAGTACTTC. As protein: CASSRSGETQYF. Filled out from reference TRBV25-1 and TRBJ2-5, the complete variable domain reads EADIYQTPRYLVIGTGKKITLECSQTMGHDKMYWYQQDPGMELHLIHYSYGVNSTEKGDLSSESTVSRIRTEHFPLTLESARPSHTSQYLCASSRSGETQYFGPGTRLLVL.

In this sample, this clone turned up once. This chain joins TRBV28 and TRBJ1-3; 7 positions agree with TRBD1. With V trimmed by 9 bases and J by 4 bases, 9 bases remained unmatched. Germline V gives CDR1 MDHEN, CDR2 SYDVKM. The CDR3 is 14 residues long. CDR3 sequence (DNA): TGTGCCAGTGAGACAGGGAGTCTCGGAAACACCATATATTTT. This translates into CASETGSLGNTIYF.

The J gene is TRBJ1-5, the V gene TRBV7-9, with 9 bases matching TRBD1. This CDR3 has 16 amino acids. V shed 5 bases, J shed 4 bases, and the junction held 9 bases outside the gene matches. Per germline, CDR1 SEHNR and CDR2 FQNEAQ (reference sequence). The CDR3 is CASSPNSGTGNQPQHF. The CDR3 DNA follows: TGTGCCAGCAGCCCTAATTCCGGGACAGGGAATCAGCCCCAGCATTTT. Using reference TRBV7-9 and TRBJ1-5 for the parts outside the CDR3, the full variable domain is DTGVSQNPRHKITKRGQNVTFRCDPISEHNRLYWYRQTLGQGPEFLTYFQNEAQLEKSRLLSDRFSAERPKGSFSTLEIQRTEQGDSAMYLCASSPNSGTGNQPQHFGDGTRLSIL.

V usage is TRBV2 and J usage is TRBJ1-5; D is perhaps TRBD1 (5 bases). This CDR3 comprises 13 residues. The V and J ends lost 6 bases and 7 bases respectively, with 13 bases between them. The V gene's germline CDR1 is SNHLY and CDR2 FYNNEI. CDR3 sequence (DNA): TGTGCCAGCAGACCAGGGTTGTCCCAGCCCCAGCATTTT. Amino acid sequence: CASRPGLSQPQHF.

The chain's CDR3 is CASTDITGAVETQYF. In DNA, the CDR3 is TGTGCCAGCACCGACATAACGGGAGCGGTGGAGACCCAGTACTTC. The chain links TRBV28 to TRBJ2-5, with D perhaps matching TRBD2 (6 bases). CDR3 size: 15 residues. Germline CDR1 reads MDHEN; CDR2 reads SYDVKM. Trimming cost V 7 bases and J 5 bases, with 20 bases left between them.

The CDR3 coding sequence is TGCAGCGCCAAGGGACAAAGCGTCGGGGAGCTGTTTTTT. It yields the protein CSAKGQSVGELFF. The chain recombines TRBV29-1 with TRBJ2-2; D is perhaps TRBD1 (6 bases). The CDR3 loop spans 13 amino acids. The ends were cut back, 7 bases at V and 7 bases at J, with 16 bases in the middle. CDR1 is SQVTM, CDR2 ANQGSEA, per germline.

This CDR3 reads CASSLLAASTDTQYF. In DNA form, the CDR3 reads TGTGCCAGTAGTCTTCTAGCGGCTAGCACAGATACGCAGTATTTT. The rearrangement uses TRBV19 and TRBJ2-3, with 7 bases that match TRBD2. Germline trimming cut 5 bases from V and 0 bases from J; bases unmatched to any gene: 5. Germline assignment: CDR1 LNHDA and CDR2 SQIVND (reference sequence). The CDR3 has 15 residues.

CDR3 coding DNA: TGTGCCAGTAGTATGGGTAGGGGGAATCAGCCCCAGCATTTT. As protein: CASSMGRGNQPQHF. This sequence joins TRBV19 and TRBJ1-5; D might be TRBD1 (6 bases). Trimming stripped 3 bases from V and 4 bases from J, with 10 bases between. The CDR3 has 14 amino acids. The germline V gene has CDR1 LNHDA and CDR2 SQIVND (reference sequence).

CDR3: CASSIDPVSADGYTF. For the CDR3, the DNA is TGTGCCAGTAGTATAGATCCGGTTTCGGCGGATGGCTACACCTTC. The gene calls are TRBV19 and TRBJ1-2, with D unclear. Between the trimmed V and J ends, which lost 0 bases and 6 bases, there was a span of 14 bases. The CDR3 totals 15 residues. Germline CDR1 reads LNHDA; CDR2 reads SQIVND (reference sequence).

The chain joins TRBV5-1 to TRBJ2-2; the D is unclear. The ends were cut back, 2 bases at V and 0 bases at J, with 5 bases in the middle. CDR1 and CDR2 from the germline V gene are SGHRS and YFSETQ. CDR3 length equals 14 residues. The CDR3 sequence: CASSLLANTGELFF. The CDR3 DNA reads TGCGCCAGCAGCTTACTCGCGAACACCGGGGAGCTGTTTTTT. Based on the CDR3 plus reference TRBV5-1 and TRBJ2-2, the full variable domain is KAGVTQTPRYLIKTRGQQVTLSCSPISGHRSVSWYQQTPGQGLQFLFEYFSETQRNKGNFPGRFSGRQFSNSRSEMNVSTLELGDSALYLCASSLLANTGELFFGEGSRLTVL.

The V gene is TRBV6-5, the J gene TRBJ2-7, with 8 nucleotides matching TRBD2. The CDR3 length is 16 residues. Germline CDR1 reads MNHEY; CDR2 reads SVGAGI. The V gene end was trimmed by 0 bases and the J gene end by 1 base; junction bases not matched to a gene: 5. The CDR3 region has the DNA TGTGCCAGCAGTTACTCGGCGGGGGGCCCGTCCTACGAGCAGTACTTC. Its protein is CASSYSAGGPSYEQYF.

The chain has TRBV5-4 and TRBJ1-3, with D uncertain. With 0 bases removed from V and 0 bases from J, the gap between germline ends came to 7 bases. Per germline, CDR1 SGHNT and CDR2 YYREEE (reference sequence). This CDR3 contains 15 residues. The CDR3 DNA reads as TGTGCCAGCAGCTTGGGGAGAAGCTCTGGAAACACCATATATTTT. As protein: CASSLGRSSGNTIYF.

Here the CDR3 reads CASSLDSGLAETQYF. The CDR3, as DNA: TGTGCCAGCAGCTTAGATTCAGGGCTCGCGGAGACCCAGTACTTC. The chain links TRBV11-2 to TRBJ2-5; tentatively, D is TRBD1 (5 bases). CDR3 size: 15 residues. Germline V gene lookup returns CDR1 SGHAT and CDR2 FQNNGV. V lost 0 bases and J lost 5, with 13 bases in between.

This chain uses TRBV27 with TRBJ2-7; 7 positions match TRBD2. V shed 11 bases and J 0 bases; nucleotides not matched to a gene: 7. Looked up from germline, CDR1 is MNHEY and CDR2 is SMNVEV (reference sequence). The CDR3 is 13 residues long. The CDR3 DNA reads TGTGCCGCCGGGGGGTTTGGCTCCTACGAGCAGTACTTC. Translated, it gives CAAGGFGSYEQYF.

The chain employs TRBV19 and TRBJ1-5, with unresolved D. CDR1 is LNHDA, CDR2 SQIVND, per germline (reference sequence). This CDR3 has 16 residues. V was clipped by 1 base and J by 0 bases, with 10 bases between them. In DNA form, the CDR3 reads TGTGCCAGTAGTATAGGAGTAGATTTTAGCAATCAGCCCCAGCATTTT. Translating it yields CASSIGVDFSNQPQHF.

This chain uses TRBV12-3 or TRBV12-4 with TRBJ1-1; D is unresolved. The CDR3 has 11 amino acids. V gave up 5 bases and J gave up 8 bases, with 9 bases separating them. In DNA form, the CDR3 reads TGTGCCAGCAGTCTCCTCGGGGAAGCTTTCTTT. This translates into CASSLLGEAFF.